This TCR beta chain was identified in a study of blood T cell repertoires in COVID-19. J lost 5 bases, V lost 7 bases, and 10 bases had no gene match. Germline V lookup: CDR1 SQVTM, CDR2 ANQGSEA. This CDR3 comprises 13 residues. Per the original methods: Nucleated cell number was recorded as an estimate derived from reference gene primer amplification. Clones were read by immunoSEQ multiplex PCR, and TCRdb kept only the in-frame ones, dropping some. For V, J and clone size, that table is used; D and trimming come from the DNA. Here the sample spans 200,000 to 250,000 clones, about 88% being singletons. Enrolled through a virtual design, the participants were between roughly 18 and 89 years of age and came from 24 US areas. Allocation to cohorts depended on clinical history reported by the participants.

Sequences were obtained from PBMCs or T cells enriched from blood (not recorded which). This TCR was sampled from a woman in her twenties or thirties who had been exposed to COVID-19. The V gene is TRBV29-1, the J gene TRBJ1-1, with TRBD1 matching over 7 bases. CDR3 loop: CSAQGELWTEAFF. The CDR3 region has the DNA TGCAGCGCTCAGGGGGAGTTGTGGACTGAAGCTTTCTTT.